Listed below are T cell receptor beta chains from one sample, sequenced in a study of CD8 T cells in ankylosing spondylitis. MiXCR was run by TCRdb on the 5' RACE reads, yielding one entry per CDR3 protein. The sample carries 200,000 to 250,000 distinct CDR3 sequences, around a tenth recorded once. Material for sequencing was blood, either unsorted or a sorted T cell fraction (not recorded which). The origin of the receptors is a male donor with ankylosing spondylitis or in good health (not recorded which). Both conserved end residues are part of each CDR3. D genes are given only for firm matches. Some rows have no size entry. The others give once, few or many, or a class for an expanded clone.

J gene	clone size	D gene	V gene	CDR3 DNA	CDR3 protein
TRBJ1-2	many	NA	TRBV5-1	TGCGCCAGCAGCTTGGCCGGTTATGCTTCGGGCGGCTACACCTTC	CASSLAGYASGGYTF
TRBJ2-2	many	NA	TRBV2	TGTGCCAGCAGCAGACACGCTTACACCGGGGAGCTGTTTTTT	CASSRHAYTGELFF
TRBJ2-5	many	NA	TRBV20-1	TGCAGTACCTATGGCGAGCAAACCCAAGAGACCCAGTACTTC	CSTYGEQTQETQYF
TRBJ1-5	many	TRBD1	TRBV10-3	TGTGCCATCAGTGAGTACAAGACAGGGCGGGCAAATCAGCCCCAGCATTTT	CAISEYKTGRANQPQHF
TRBJ2-5	once	NA	TRBV18	TGTGCCAGCTCGCGTCAGGGGTCCCAAGAGATCCAGTACTTC	CASSRQGSQEIQYF
TRBJ2-5	many	TRBD2	TRBV20-1	TGCAGTGCTAGAGATCCTCTAGCGGGAGTCCGGGAGACCCAGTACTTC	CSARDPLAGVRETQYF
TRBJ2-7	many	TRBD2	TRBV10-3	TGTGCCACCGGACTAGCGGTTGGGATCTACGAGCAGTACTTC	CATGLAVGIYEQYF
TRBJ2-7	many	TRBD2	TRBV6-1	TGTGCCAGCAGCTGGGGGGGAACCTCCGCCTACGAGCAGTACTTC	CASSWGGTSAYEQYF
TRBJ1-1	NA	NA	TRBV28	TGTGCCAGCAGTTTGGACAAGACACCTGAAGCTTTCTTT	CASSLDKTPEAFF
TRBJ2-7	NA	NA	TRBV7-9	TGTGCCAGCACCATACAGGGGGGGACCTACGAGCAGTACTTC	CASTIQGGTYEQYF
TRBJ2-1	many	NA	TRBV20-1	TGCAGTGCTGATCAACTTGGTGGACGGCGAGCAGCCTACAATGAGCAGTTCTTC	CSADQLGGRRAAYNEQFF
TRBJ2-3	NA	NA	TRBV18	TGTGCCAGCCACCACCGGGGGTCAAGGACAGATACGCAGTATTTT	CASHHRGSRTDTQYF
TRBJ2-3	many	TRBD2	TRBV7-8	TGTGCCAGCAGCGGAGGACTAGCGGGTGATGGCACAGATACGCAGTATTTT	CASSGGLAGDGTDTQYF
TRBJ2-1	NA	NA	TRBV7-6	TGTGCCAGCAGCTTAGCCAGACTCAAGAGCTCCTACAATGAGCAGTTCTTC	CASSLARLKSSYNEQFF
TRBJ1-3	many	NA	TRBV20-1	TGCAGTGCTAGAGAGGGGGTGACCATATATTTT	CSAREGVTIYF
TRBJ1-1	many	NA	TRBV20-1	TGCAGTGCTCTACACCCCAGGAACACTGAAGCTTTCTTT	CSALHPRNTEAFF
TRBJ1-1	many	NA	TRBV5-1	TGCGCCAGCAGCGTCTCAGGGTCGAGGAACACTGAAGCTTTCTTT	CASSVSGSRNTEAFF
TRBJ2-1	NA	NA	TRBV5-1	TGCGCCAGCAGCTTGGCCGGAGTGGAGGTCGGGAATGAGCAGTTCTTC	CASSLAGVEVGNEQFF
TRBJ2-7	many	TRBD1	TRBV10-3	TGTGCCATCAGTGACTGGACAGGGCCCCTCTACGAGCAGTACTTC	CAISDWTGPLYEQYF
TRBJ2-4	NA	NA	TRBV9	TGTGCCAGCAGCGGGGGGGGGCCAGCAATAGCCAAAAACATTCAGTACTTC	CASSGGGPAIAKNIQYF
TRBJ2-1	many	NA	TRBV7-3	TGTGCCAGCAGCTTACGTGGGGTTTGGAATGAGCAGTTCTTC	CASSLRGVWNEQFF
TRBJ2-6	many	NA	TRBV5-1	TGCGCCAGCAGCTTGGATCGGAGAGGGCCTCGGGCCAACGTCCTGACTTTC	CASSLDRRGPRANVLTF
TRBJ2-4	many	NA	TRBV13	TGTGCCAGCAGCGCAGGGAGGTCAAACATTCAGTACTTC	CASSAGRSNIQYF
TRBJ2-6	few	NA	TRBV5-5	TGTGCCAGCAGCTTGGCCGGCAACTCTGGGGCCAACGTCCTGACTTTC	CASSLAGNSGANVLTF
TRBJ1-3	many	NA	TRBV6-6	TGTGCCAGCACCCGGGACACGGGAAACACCATATATTTT	CASTRDTGNTIYF
TRBJ1-6	few	NA	TRBV6-4	TGTGCCAGCAGTGACTCGGATTCGGAGGGATCACCCCTCCACTTT	CASSDSDSEGSPLHF
TRBJ2-2	NA	NA	TRBV11-2	TGTGCCAGCAGCTTTCTAACCGGGGAGCTGTTTTTT	CASSFLTGELFF
TRBJ1-1	many	NA	TRBV5-1	TGCGCCAGCAGCGAAGCTCCGAACACTGAAGCTTTCTTT	CASSEAPNTEAFF
TRBJ2-5	NA	TRBD1	TRBV2	TGTGCCAGCAGATACAGGGGGGAGACCCAGTACTTC	CASRYRGETQYF
TRBJ2-7	many	NA	TRBV27	TGTGCCAGCAGTTTAGGGGCTAGAACCTACGAGCAGTACTTC	CASSLGARTYEQYF
TRBJ2-7	many	NA	TRBV20-1	TGCAGTGCTAGATACCGGCGGACGGGGACCTACGAGCAGTACTTC	CSARYRRTGTYEQYF
TRBJ2-2	NA	NA	TRBV5-1	TGCGCCAGCAGCCGAGCACCTCTGGACACCGGGGAGCTGTTTTTT	CASSRAPLDTGELFF
TRBJ2-7	many	NA	TRBV13	TGTGCCAGCAGCTCCAATAATTGGGCTATCTACGAGCAGTACTTC	CASSSNNWAIYEQYF
TRBJ2-3	many	NA	TRBV5-5	TGTGCCAGCAGCTTGGCCGATGTGGGGTACATCACAGATACGCAGTATTTT	CASSLADVGYITDTQYF
TRBJ2-7	many	NA	TRBV12-3/TRBV12-4	NA	CASSSSASGSQEQYF
TRBJ2-5	few	NA	TRBV3-1	TGTGCCAGCAGCCAGAGTGACCTCTCTGGAGAGACCCAGTACTTC	CASSQSDLSGETQYF
TRBJ2-7	NA	TRBD2	TRBV3-1	TGTGCCAGCAGCCAAGCGGGACTAGCGGGGTACGAGCAGTACTTC	CASSQAGLAGYEQYF
TRBJ2-3	many	TRBD2	TRBV12-3/TRBV12-4	TGTGCCAGCAGCGCCCTGAGCGGGAGGTTCTCAGATACGCAGTATTTT	CASSALSGRFSDTQYF
TRBJ1-1	many	TRBD1	TRBV29-1	TGCAGCGTTGAGCCGGACAGGGGGAACACTGAAGCTTTCTTT	CSVEPDRGNTEAFF
TRBJ2-1	many	NA	TRBV5-1	TGCGCCAGCAGCTTGTTGGACGTCAACTACAATGAGCAGTTCTTC	CASSLLDVNYNEQFF
TRBJ1-5	NA	NA	TRBV7-9	TGTGCCAGCAGCCAGACGGCTAGCAATCAGCCCCAGCATTTT	CASSQTASNQPQHF
TRBJ2-3	many	NA	TRBV15	TGTGCCACCAGCAGAGATCGGGCAGGGGTGACAGATACGCAGTATTTT	CATSRDRAGVTDTQYF
TRBJ2-3	many	NA	TRBV10-3	TGTGCCATCGCGTCGCCAGATACGCAGTATTTT	CAIASPDTQYF
TRBJ1-1	many	NA	TRBV29-1	TGCAGCGAGAGACAGGCGGGCACTGAAGCTTTCTTT	CSERQAGTEAFF
TRBJ1-6	many	NA	TRBV29-1	TGCAGCGTTGGGCAGGGCGGATATTCACCCCTCCACTTT	CSVGQGGYSPLHF
TRBJ2-2	few	TRBD2	TRBV4-2	TGTGCCAGCAGCCAAGAAGTCCTAGCGGGGGTGAACACCGGGGAGCTGTTTTTT	CASSQEVLAGVNTGELFF
TRBJ2-5	once	TRBD1	TRBV5-4	TGTGCCAGCAGCCGGATCGACAGGGCCAACCAAGAGACCCAGTACTTC	CASSRIDRANQETQYF
TRBJ2-1	NA	NA	TRBV6-5	TGTGCCAGCAGTTATTCGGGGGCGTACAATGAGCAGTTCTTC	CASSYSGAYNEQFF
TRBJ2-7	many	TRBD2	TRBV18	TGTGCCAGCTCACCACTACTAGCGGGGTCCTACGAGCAGTACTTC	CASSPLLAGSYEQYF
TRBJ2-3	NA	TRBD2	TRBV11-2	TGTGCCAGCAGCCTAGGATCCCCCTCGACTAGCGGGAGAACAGATACGCAGTATTTT	CASSLGSPSTSGRTDTQYF